This T cell receptor (beta chain) was sequenced for a study of T cell changes during pregnancy in multiple sclerosis. Clones were read by immunoSEQ multiplex PCR, and TCRdb kept only the in-frame ones, dropping some. The profile shows about 67,000 clones, roughly 90% of them singletons. This clone showed up just a few times. V gave up 2 bases and J gave up 6 bases, with 9 bases separating them. Germline values: CDR1 SGHTS, CDR2 YDEGEE. The CDR3 spans 14 residues. The receptor comes from a female donor with multiple sclerosis, enrolled in a pregnancy study. The gene calls are TRBV5-8 and TRBJ1-6; the D gene is possibly TRBD1 (5 bases). The sequences come from peripheral blood, collected in the second trimester of pregnancy. Written as DNA, the CDR3 is TGTGCCAGCAGCTTAATGGGGGGTAATTCACCCCTCCACTTT. Residues: CASSLMGGNSPLHF.